Listed below are T cell receptor beta chains from one sample, sequenced in a study of blood T cell repertoires in COVID-19. The method was immunoSEQ multiplex PCR; TCRdb's version includes in-frame clones alone and lacks a portion of them. The table records a few hundred thousand clones, roughly 87% of them present only once. Sequenced: PBMCs or T cells enriched from blood (not recorded which). Receptor source: a woman in her twenties or thirties who had recovered from COVID-19. Both conserved end residues are part of each CDR3. D genes are given only for firm matches. The size of a clone is reported for some rows only, either as once, few or many, or as a class for expanded clones.

J gene: TRBJ1-2; D gene: -; V gene: TRBV21-1; clone size: -; CDR3 protein: CASRKVRPGYTF; CDR3 DNA: TGTGCCAGCAGGAAGGTCAGGCCAGGCTACACCTTC
J gene: TRBJ1-2; D gene: -; V gene: TRBV12-3/TRBV12-4; clone size: -; CDR3 protein: CASSRSPSYGYTF; CDR3 DNA: TGTGCCAGCAGTCGGAGTCCTTCCTATGGCTACACCTTC
J gene: TRBJ1-1; D gene: TRBD1; V gene: TRBV4-1; clone size: -; CDR3 protein: CASSRLTGGSEAFF; CDR3 DNA: TGCGCCAGCAGCCGCCTAACAGGGGGCTCTGAAGCTTTCTTT
J gene: TRBJ2-7; D gene: TRBD1; V gene: TRBV5-1; clone size: -; CDR3 protein: CASSLEGGGSFFYEQYF; CDR3 DNA: TGCGCCAGCAGCTTGGAAGGGGGCGGATCTTTTTTCTACGAGCAGTACTTC
J gene: TRBJ1-1; D gene: -; V gene: TRBV25-1; clone size: few; CDR3 protein: CASSEMGRTEAFF; CDR3 DNA: TGTGCCAGCAGTGAAATGGGGAGAACTGAAGCTTTCTTT
J gene: TRBJ2-5; D gene: -; V gene: TRBV11-2; clone size: -; CDR3 protein: CASRSIEAQYF; CDR3 DNA: TGTGCCAGCAGGTCCATCGAGGCCCAGTACTTC
J gene: TRBJ1-5; D gene: TRBD1; V gene: TRBV15; clone size: few; CDR3 protein: CATSRDRGHQPQHF; CDR3 DNA: TGTGCCACCAGCAGGGACAGGGGGCATCAGCCCCAGCATTTT
J gene: TRBJ1-2; D gene: TRBD1; V gene: TRBV7-9; clone size: -; CDR3 protein: CASSPQTGEDGYTF; CDR3 DNA: TGTGCCAGCAGCCCCCAGACAGGGGAGGATGGCTACACCTTC
J gene: TRBJ2-3; D gene: TRBD1; V gene: TRBV24-1; clone size: -; CDR3 protein: CATSDFGLDRDHTDTQYF; CDR3 DNA: TGTGCCACCAGTGATTTTGGCCTCGACAGGGACCACACAGATACGCAGTATTTT
J gene: TRBJ1-6; D gene: TRBD1; V gene: TRBV7-9; clone size: -; CDR3 protein: CASSRQGERSPLHF; CDR3 DNA: TGTGCCAGCAGCCGACAGGGGGAACGTTCACCCCTCCACTTT
J gene: TRBJ1-4; D gene: -; V gene: TRBV12-2; clone size: -; CDR3 protein: CASRPPGQDNEKLFF; CDR3 DNA: TGTGCAAGTCGACCGCCGGGACAGGATAATGAAAAACTGTTTTTT
J gene: TRBJ2-7; D gene: TRBD1; V gene: TRBV9; clone size: few; CDR3 protein: CASSVAGTGGSEQYF; CDR3 DNA: TGTGCCAGCAGCGTGGCCGGGACAGGGGGGTCCGAGCAGTACTTC
J gene: TRBJ1-2; D gene: TRBD1; V gene: TRBV28; clone size: -; CDR3 protein: CASSRTGNGYTF; CDR3 DNA: TGTGCCAGCAGCCGGACAGGGAATGGCTACACCTTC
J gene: TRBJ2-3; D gene: TRBD1; V gene: TRBV7-6; clone size: few; CDR3 protein: CASTSGTGGAGTDTQYF; CDR3 DNA: TGTGCCAGCACCTCCGGGACAGGGGGCGCGGGCACAGATACGCAGTATTTT
J gene: TRBJ2-5; D gene: -; V gene: TRBV2; clone size: -; CDR3 protein: CASSDTGLETQYF; CDR3 DNA: TGTGCCAGCAGTGATACAGGGCTGGAGACCCAGTACTTC
J gene: TRBJ2-2; D gene: -; V gene: TRBV7-6; clone size: -; CDR3 protein: CASSSLRVHTGELFF; CDR3 DNA: TGTGCCAGCAGCTCCCTCAGGGTCCACACCGGGGAGCTGTTTTTT
J gene: TRBJ1-3; D gene: -; V gene: TRBV28; clone size: once; CDR3 protein: CASFRGAGGNTIYF; CDR3 DNA: TGTGCCAGCTTTCGGGGGGCCGGTGGAAACACCATATATTTT
J gene: TRBJ2-1; D gene: TRBD2; V gene: TRBV9; clone size: -; CDR3 protein: CASSVVGGGTYNEQFF; CDR3 DNA: TGTGCCAGCAGCGTAGTGGGCGGGGGAACCTACAATGAGCAGTTCTTC
J gene: TRBJ2-1; D gene: TRBD2; V gene: TRBV19; clone size: -; CDR3 protein: CASSLTGTSYNEQFF; CDR3 DNA: TGTGCCAGTAGCCTTACCGGGACTAGCTACAATGAGCAGTTCTTC
J gene: TRBJ2-3; D gene: -; V gene: TRBV30; clone size: -; CDR3 protein: CAGRTDYTQYF; CDR3 DNA: TGTGCCGGTCGGACAGATTATACGCAGTATTTT
J gene: TRBJ1-1; D gene: -; V gene: TRBV11-2; clone size: -; CDR3 protein: CASSFNPGNTEAFF; CDR3 DNA: TGTGCCAGCAGCTTCAATCCGGGGAACACTGAAGCTTTCTTT
J gene: TRBJ1-5; D gene: TRBD1; V gene: TRBV6-4; clone size: -; CDR3 protein: CASREQGTVYSNQPQHF; CDR3 DNA: TGTGCCAGCAGAGAACAGGGGACCGTTTATAGCAATCAGCCCCAGCATTTT
J gene: TRBJ2-1; D gene: TRBD2; V gene: TRBV24-1; clone size: -; CDR3 protein: CATSDLAGGPDEQFF; CDR3 DNA: TGTGCCACCAGTGACTTAGCGGGGGGCCCGGATGAGCAGTTCTTC
J gene: TRBJ2-5; D gene: TRBD2; V gene: TRBV18; clone size: -; CDR3 protein: CASSPLAGEQETQYF; CDR3 DNA: TGTGCCAGCTCACCCCTAGCGGGGGAACAAGAGACCCAGTACTTC
J gene: TRBJ2-3; D gene: -; V gene: TRBV6-1; clone size: -; CDR3 protein: CASSERGGTDTQYF; CDR3 DNA: TGTGCCAGCAGTGAGCGCGGGGGCACAGATACGCAGTATTTT
J gene: TRBJ2-2; D gene: -; V gene: TRBV7-8; clone size: once; CDR3 protein: CASSLAQGWTGELFF; CDR3 DNA: TGTGCCAGCAGCTTAGCCCAGGGGTGGACCGGGGAGCTGTTTTTT
J gene: TRBJ1-6; D gene: TRBD1; V gene: TRBV5-6; clone size: -; CDR3 protein: CASSLYSRDRANSPLHF; CDR3 DNA: TGTGCCAGCAGCTTGTACAGCAGGGACAGGGCGAATTCACCCCTCCACTTT
J gene: TRBJ2-7; D gene: TRBD1; V gene: TRBV2; clone size: once; CDR3 protein: CASSQAGQGVHEQYF; CDR3 DNA: TGTGCCAGCAGTCAGGCGGGACAGGGAGTCCACGAGCAGTACTTC
J gene: TRBJ1-2; D gene: -; V gene: TRBV27; clone size: -; CDR3 protein: CASSKRDNNYGYTF; CDR3 DNA: TGTGCCAGCAGCAAAAGGGACAATAACTATGGCTACACCTTC
J gene: TRBJ1-2; D gene: -; V gene: TRBV9; clone size: -; CDR3 protein: CASRGEKGFYGYTF; CDR3 DNA: TGTGCCAGCAGGGGAGAGAAAGGGTTCTATGGCTACACCTTC
J gene: TRBJ1-5; D gene: TRBD1; V gene: TRBV19; clone size: -; CDR3 protein: CATRTGFFQPQHF; CDR3 DNA: TGTGCCACTAGGACAGGATTCTTTCAGCCCCAGCATTTT
J gene: TRBJ2-5; D gene: -; V gene: TRBV11-2; clone size: -; CDR3 protein: CASSPSTGGEETQYF; CDR3 DNA: TGTGCCAGCAGCCCCTCGACAGGAGGCGAAGAGACCCAGTACTTC
J gene: TRBJ1-2; D gene: -; V gene: TRBV28; clone size: few; CDR3 protein: CASSLAGIGYTF; CDR3 DNA: TGTGCCAGCAGTTTGGCCGGGATAGGCTACACCTTC
J gene: TRBJ1-2; D gene: -; V gene: TRBV7-2; clone size: -; CDR3 protein: CASSPPRSGDYGYTF; CDR3 DNA: TGTGCCAGCAGCCCCCCCCGCTCAGGGGACTATGGCTACACCTTC
J gene: TRBJ2-7; D gene: TRBD2; V gene: TRBV27; clone size: -; CDR3 protein: CASSTGLGYEQYF; CDR3 DNA: TGTGCCAGCAGTACGGGACTAGGCTACGAGCAGTACTTC
J gene: TRBJ2-7; D gene: -; V gene: TRBV4-2; clone size: -; CDR3 protein: CASSQGERPSYEQYF; CDR3 DNA: TGTGCCAGCAGCCAAGGGGAGAGACCCTCCTACGAGCAGTACTTC
J gene: TRBJ2-3; D gene: TRBD2; V gene: TRBV9; clone size: -; CDR3 protein: CASSGGLAGFLSTDTQYF; CDR3 DNA: TGTGCCAGCAGCGGGGGACTAGCGGGGTTTCTAAGCACAGATACGCAGTATTTT
J gene: TRBJ1-6; D gene: TRBD1; V gene: TRBV20-1; clone size: -; CDR3 protein: CSASRRTGFNSPLHF; CDR3 DNA: TGCAGTGCTAGTAGGAGGACAGGTTTTAATTCACCCCTCCACTTT
J gene: TRBJ2-7; D gene: -; V gene: TRBV27; clone size: once; CDR3 protein: CASSLVAGGYYEQYF; CDR3 DNA: TGTGCCAGCAGTTTAGTTGCAGGGGGGTATTACGAGCAGTACTTC
J gene: TRBJ1-2; D gene: TRBD1; V gene: TRBV6-5; clone size: -; CDR3 protein: CASSWGQGRTYGYTF; CDR3 DNA: TGTGCCAGCAGTTGGGGACAGGGTAGGACCTATGGCTACACCTTC
J gene: TRBJ1-5; D gene: -; V gene: TRBV18; clone size: -; CDR3 protein: CASSRGGPNQPQHF; CDR3 DNA: TGTGCCAGCTCACGGGGCGGACCCAATCAGCCCCAGCATTTT
J gene: TRBJ1-6; D gene: -; V gene: TRBV7-2; clone size: -; CDR3 protein: CASSPGTPRESLHF; CDR3 DNA: TGTGCCAGCAGCCCCGGGACACCGAGAGAATCCCTCCACTTT
J gene: TRBJ2-5; D gene: TRBD1; V gene: TRBV30; clone size: -; CDR3 protein: CAWSRTGAPQETQYF; CDR3 DNA: TGTGCCTGGAGTCGGACAGGGGCCCCCCAAGAGACCCAGTACTTC
J gene: TRBJ2-7; D gene: TRBD2; V gene: TRBV9; clone size: -; CDR3 protein: CASSVDLAGGSKQYF; CDR3 DNA: TGTGCCAGCAGCGTAGACCTAGCGGGGGGTTCCAAGCAGTACTTC
J gene: TRBJ1-5; D gene: TRBD1; V gene: TRBV27; clone size: -; CDR3 protein: CASSLWRTGKKQPQHF; CDR3 DNA: TGTGCCAGCAGTTTATGGAGGACAGGGAAGAAGCAGCCCCAGCATTTT
J gene: TRBJ1-2; D gene: TRBD1; V gene: TRBV10-3; clone size: -; CDR3 protein: CAISESATGEVYGYTF; CDR3 DNA: TGTGCCATCAGTGAGTCGGCTACAGGGGAGGTTTATGGCTACACCTTC
J gene: TRBJ1-1; D gene: -; V gene: TRBV2; clone size: -; CDR3 protein: CASLGGRVTFF; CDR3 DNA: TGTGCCAGCCTCGGAGGTAGAGTAACTTTCTTT
J gene: TRBJ2-7; D gene: TRBD1; V gene: TRBV6-5; clone size: -; CDR3 protein: CASPGTGAYEQYF; CDR3 DNA: TGTGCCAGTCCCGGGACAGGAGCCTACGAGCAGTACTTC